A selection of T cell receptor beta chains follows, all from one sample in a study of T cell responses to AZD1222 COVID-19 vaccine. The method was immunoSEQ multiplex PCR; TCRdb's version includes in-frame clones alone and lacks a portion of them. This sample has 160,000 or so clones, with 90% to 95% found just once. The sample in question was peripheral blood, obtained on day 0 of MenACWY control vaccination. The receptors were sampled from an adult in good health. Both conserved end residues are part of each CDR3. The D gene is left open where the match is weak. Rows may omit the clone size; those that give it use once, few, many or a size class.

D gene	V gene	J gene	clone size	CDR3 protein	CDR3 DNA
NA	TRBV19	TRBJ1-3	NA	CASSIDGRYSGNTIYF	TGTGCCAGTAGTATAGATGGAAGGTACTCTGGAAACACCATATATTTT
NA	TRBV7-3	TRBJ2-1	NA	CASSLQGGEQFF	TGTGCCAGCAGCTTACAGGGCGGTGAGCAGTTCTTC
TRBD2	TRBV9	TRBJ2-2	NA	CASSVARGGTGELFF	TGTGCCAGCAGCGTAGCTCGCGGGGGGACCGGGGAGCTGTTTTTT
NA	TRBV6-5	TRBJ2-7	NA	CASRLGRLTSYEQYF	TGTGCCAGCAGATTGGGACGTTTGACGTCCTACGAGCAGTACTTC
NA	TRBV4-2	TRBJ2-5	NA	CASSQSVGSFQETQYF	TGTGCCAGCAGCCAAAGTGTCGGGAGCTTCCAAGAGACCCAGTACTTC
TRBD2	TRBV27	TRBJ2-7	NA	CASSFRLAGAYEQYF	TGTGCCAGCAGTTTTCGACTAGCGGGGGCCTACGAGCAGTACTTC
TRBD1	TRBV28	TRBJ2-2	NA	CASSYGQGGTGELFF	TGTGCCAGCAGCTACGGACAGGGTGGAACCGGGGAGCTGTTTTTT
TRBD1	TRBV18	TRBJ1-1	NA	CASSRQIGQVATEAFF	TGTGCCAGCTCACGACAAATCGGACAGGTAGCTACTGAAGCTTTCTTT
TRBD2	TRBV2	TRBJ2-7	NA	CATQRGGLAGAQSSYEQYF	TGTGCCACCCAAAGGGGGGGACTAGCGGGAGCCCAAAGCTCCTACGAGCAGTACTTC
TRBD1	TRBV19	TRBJ1-5	NA	CASTPSDRVFGQPQHF	TGTGCCAGTACCCCCTCGGACAGGGTCTTTGGACAGCCCCAGCATTTT
NA	TRBV29-1	TRBJ2-7	once	CSARPVGSDEQYF	TGCAGCGCCCGCCCAGTCGGGTCGGACGAGCAGTACTTC
TRBD2	TRBV3-1/TRBV3-2	TRBJ2-1	NA	CASSQAGTKDNEQFF	TGTGCCAGCAGCCAAGCCGGGACTAAGGACAATGAGCAGTTCTTC
TRBD1	TRBV30	TRBJ1-5	few	CAWSTGGASQPQHF	TGTGCCTGGAGTACAGGGGGGGCCTCGCAGCCCCAGCATTTT
NA	TRBV7-8	TRBJ2-2	NA	CASSLTPQNTGELFF	TGTGCCAGCAGCTTAACCCCCCAGAACACCGGGGAGCTGTTTTTT
NA	TRBV10-2	TRBJ1-5	NA	CASSAGSNQPQHF	TGCGCCAGCAGTGCCGGTAGCAATCAGCCCCAGCATTTT
TRBD2	TRBV15	TRBJ2-1	NA	CATSRDPLTSGVYNEQFF	TGTGCCACCAGCAGAGATCCCCTGACTAGCGGGGTTTACAATGAGCAGTTCTTC
TRBD1	TRBV7-8	TRBJ1-1	few	CASSLVGLTGGAFF	TGTGCCAGCAGCTTAGTTGGTTTGACAGGGGGCGCTTTCTTT
NA	TRBV19	TRBJ1-2	NA	CASTSLGADYGYTF	TGTGCCAGTACCTCTTTGGGGGCCGACTATGGCTACACCTTC
TRBD2	TRBV20-1	TRBJ2-7	NA	CSASGGLAGYEQYF	TGCAGTGCTAGTGGGGGACTAGCGGGATACGAGCAGTACTTC
TRBD1	TRBV29-1	TRBJ1-2	NA	CSVEDRGGYTF	TGCAGCGTGGAAGACAGGGGTGGCTACACCTTC
TRBD1	TRBV13	TRBJ2-7	NA	CASSFRQGSHEQYF	TGTGCCAGCAGCTTTAGACAGGGCTCCCACGAGCAGTACTTC
TRBD2	TRBV3-1/TRBV3-2	TRBJ2-1	NA	CASSQAIAGDSYNEQFF	TGTGCCAGCAGCCAAGCCATAGCGGGAGACTCCTACAATGAGCAGTTCTTC
NA	TRBV15	TRBJ2-7	NA	CATSRGGDYEQYF	TGTGCCACCAGCAGGGGGGGAGATTACGAGCAGTACTTC
TRBD1	TRBV5-1	TRBJ2-2	once	CASSATGVNTGELFF	TGCGCCAGCAGCGCGACAGGGGTGAACACCGGGGAGCTGTTTTTT
NA	TRBV6-1	TRBJ2-7	NA	CASSEQGWYEQYF	TGTGCCAGCAGTGAGCAGGGATGGTACGAGCAGTACTTC
TRBD1	TRBV6-5	TRBJ1-1	NA	CASRNPDRETTEAFF	TGTGCCAGCAGAAACCCTGACAGGGAGACCACTGAAGCTTTCTTT
TRBD2	TRBV5-1	TRBJ2-1	once	CASSLTSDNEQFF	TGCGCCAGCAGCTTGACTAGCGACAATGAGCAGTTCTTC
NA	TRBV6-5	TRBJ1-3	NA	CASSSSSGNTIYF	TGTGCCAGCAGTTCGAGCTCTGGAAACACCATATATTTT
NA	TRBV19	TRBJ2-6	NA	CASSILGRNSGANVLTF	TGTGCCAGTAGTATCTTGGGACGGAACTCTGGGGCCAACGTCCTGACTTTC
TRBD2	TRBV2	TRBJ2-7	NA	CAIPGGGRERYEQYF	TGTGCCATCCCCGGCGGGGGACGGGAGCGGTACGAGCAGTACTTC
TRBD1	TRBV4-3	TRBJ2-5	NA	CASSQATGQGETQYF	TGCGCCAGCAGCCAAGCAACGGGACAGGGAGAGACCCAGTACTTC
NA	TRBV6-1	TRBJ1-4	NA	CASSGRRHSDGYEKLFF	TGTGCCAGCAGTGGACGAAGACACTCGGATGGGTATGAAAAACTGTTTTTT
TRBD2	TRBV5-1	TRBJ2-2	few	CASSLGLAGAGTGELFF	TGCGCCAGCAGCTTGGGACTAGCGGGAGCGGGCACCGGGGAGCTGTTTTTT
TRBD1	TRBV5-1	TRBJ1-4	NA	CASSLGGDRINEKLFF	TGCGCCAGCAGCTTGGGCGGGGACAGAATTAATGAAAAACTGTTTTTT
NA	TRBV3-1/TRBV3-2	TRBJ2-7	NA	CASSQAFNYEQYF	TGTGCCAGCAGCCAAGCCTTCAACTACGAGCAGTACTTC